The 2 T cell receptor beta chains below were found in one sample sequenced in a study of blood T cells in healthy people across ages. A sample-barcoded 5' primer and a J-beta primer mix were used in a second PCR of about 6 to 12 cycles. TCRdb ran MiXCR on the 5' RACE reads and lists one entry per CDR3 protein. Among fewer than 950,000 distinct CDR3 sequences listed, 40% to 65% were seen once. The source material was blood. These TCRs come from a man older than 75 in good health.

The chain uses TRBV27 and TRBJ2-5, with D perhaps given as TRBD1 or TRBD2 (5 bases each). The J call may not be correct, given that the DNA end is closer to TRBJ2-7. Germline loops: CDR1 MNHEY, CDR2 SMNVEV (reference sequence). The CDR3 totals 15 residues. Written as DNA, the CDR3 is TGTGCCAGCAGTTTATTAGGCGGCAGGGACCACGAGCAGTACTTC. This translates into CASSLLGGRDHEQYF.

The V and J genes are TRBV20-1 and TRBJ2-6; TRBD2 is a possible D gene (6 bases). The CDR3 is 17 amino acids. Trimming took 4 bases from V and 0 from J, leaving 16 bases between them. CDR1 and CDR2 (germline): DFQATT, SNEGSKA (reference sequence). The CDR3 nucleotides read TGCAGTGCTACTACCGGGACTCCTGACTCTGGGGCCAACGTCCTGACTTTC. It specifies CSATTGTPDSGANVLTF.